The rows below give T cell receptor beta chains drawn from one sample of a study of regulatory T cells in long-lasting Graves disease. TCRdb reprocessed the multiplex PCR reads via MiXCR and lists one record per CDR3 protein. The profile shows about 560,000 distinct CDR3 sequences, 15% to 20% of them singletons. Another study also made use of these data, one on T cells in Graves' hyperthyroidism and ophthalmopathy.

Material: peripheral blood mononuclear cells (PBMCs), obtained at new diagnosis, from a patient treated with antithyroid drugs. These receptors came from a man younger than 30 with Graves disease. Each CDR3 is given with its conserved first and last residue. Fields, in order: clone size, V gene, D gene, J gene, CDR3 protein, CDR3 DNA. D genes are given only for firm matches. Clone size appears in some rows only: once, few, many, or a class for an expanded clone.

many	TRBV15	-	TRBJ2-7	CATSIDTSRVSYEQYF	TGTGCCACCAGCATTGATACGAGCAGGGTCTCCTACGAGCAGTACTTC
-	TRBV6-1	-	TRBJ2-7	CASSLKDASYEQYF	TGTGCCAGCAGTCTAAAGGACGCCTCCTACGAGCAGTACTTC
many	TRBV7-9	TRBD2	TRBJ2-1	CASSYGSLREKDEQFF	TGTGCCAGCAGCTACGGCTCGCTGCGGGAGAAAGATGAGCAGTTCTTC
many	TRBV20-1	TRBD2	TRBJ2-3	CSARERDPTDTQYF	TGCAGCGCTCGGGAGCGGGACCCCACAGATACGCAGTATTTT
few	TRBV20-1	TRBD1	TRBJ1-4	CSAPGTGGEKLFF	TGCAGTGCTCCCGGGACAGGGGGTGAAAAACTGTTTTTT
many	TRBV18	TRBD2	TRBJ2-7	CASSPLAGFSYEQYF	TGTGCCAGCTCACCACTAGCGGGCTTCTCCTACGAGCAGTACTTC
few	TRBV20-1	TRBD1	TRBJ1-1	CSARDKEGANDTEAFF	TGCAGTGCTAGAGATAAAGAGGGGGCGAATGACACTGAAGCTTTCTTT
many	TRBV12-3/TRBV12-4	TRBD2	TRBJ2-3	CASSLVGLALDTQYF	TGTGCCAGCAGTTTGGTGGGACTAGCCCTGGATACGCAGTATTTT
many	TRBV28	TRBD2	TRBJ2-2	CAIPGLAGITGELFF	TGTGCCATCCCAGGACTAGCGGGAATCACCGGGGAGCTGTTTTTT
few	TRBV11-3	TRBD2	TRBJ2-1	CASSLDQRELFF	TGTGCCAGCAGCTTAGACCAGCGGGAGTTGTTCTTC
many	TRBV5-1	TRBD1	TRBJ2-7	CASSPPGQGNIREQYF	TGCGCCAGCAGCCCGCCCGGACAGGGAAACATCCGCGAGCAGTACTTC
many	TRBV12-3/TRBV12-4	-	TRBJ1-6	CASSWRSRESPLHF	TGTGCCAGCAGTTGGAGGTCCAGGGAGTCACCCCTCCACTTT
few	TRBV10-3	-	TRBJ2-5	CATGEAELIGTQYF	TGTGCCACTGGGGAGGCGGAATTGATAGGGACCCAGTACTTC
-	TRBV6-1	TRBD2	TRBJ2-1	CASTVSGSGNNEQFF	TGTGCCAGCACCGTTAGCGGGAGCGGAAACAATGAGCAGTTCTTC
-	TRBV27	TRBD1	TRBJ1-6	CASSMDGTGDLPLHF	TGTGCCAGCAGCATGGATGGGACAGGGGATTTACCCCTCCACTTT
-	TRBV30	-	TRBJ2-6	CAWNVGVSGANVLTF	TGTGCCTGGAATGTCGGAGTCTCTGGGGCCAACGTCCTGACTTTC
-	TRBV7-9	TRBD1	TRBJ1-3	CASSPPGTGRLSGNTIYF	TGTGCCAGCAGCCCACCAGGGACAGGGCGCCTCTCTGGAAACACCATATATTTT
-	TRBV5-4	TRBD1	TRBJ2-5	CASSSRKGASETQYF	TGTGCCAGCAGCTCGCGTAAGGGGGCGAGTGAGACCCAGTACTTC
few	TRBV13	TRBD2	TRBJ2-1	CANSLAGGSYNEQFF	TGTGCCAACAGCTTAGCGGGCGGCTCCTACAATGAGCAGTTCTTC
many	TRBV11-2	-	TRBJ2-4	CASSLTAMQNIQYF	TGTGCCAGCAGCTTGACAGCGATGCAAAACATTCAGTACTTC
-	TRBV6-2/TRBV6-3	-	TRBJ1-6	CASSYTRGPNSPLHF	TGTGCCAGCAGTTACACTCGTGGGCCGAATTCACCCCTCCACTTT
-	TRBV4-1	-	TRBJ1-5	CASSLSQSFNQPQHF	TGCGCCAGCAGCCTAAGTCAGTCCTTCAATCAGCCCCAGCATTTT
few	TRBV20-1	-	TRBJ2-3	CSARRQWISTDTQYF	TGCAGTGCTCGCAGACAGTGGATTAGCACAGATACGCAGTATTTT
many	TRBV20-1	-	TRBJ1-1	CSATGSTEAFF	TGCAGTGCTACAGGGTCCACTGAAGCTTTCTTT
few	TRBV5-1	-	TRBJ1-4	CASSSEGLQNEKLFF	TGCGCCAGCAGCTCGGAGGGGCTCCAAAATGAAAAACTGTTTTTT
-	TRBV2	-	TRBJ1-4	CASRLDEKLFF	TGTGCCAGCAGACTAGATGAAAAACTGTTTTTT
-	TRBV24-1	-	TRBJ1-1	CATSAGGRPEAFF	TGTGCCACCAGTGCGGGGGGGCGGCCTGAAGCTTTCTTT
many	TRBV11-2	-	TRBJ1-2	CASSLDWVSFGYTF	TGTGCCAGCAGCTTAGATTGGGTATCCTTCGGCTACACCTTC
many	TRBV5-1	-	TRBJ2-7	CASSPGPPYEQYF	TGCGCCAGCAGCCCCGGGCCACCCTACGAGCAGTACTTC
-	TRBV20-1	TRBD2	TRBJ2-6	CSARPSGSSGANVLTF	TGCAGTGCTAGGCCTAGCGGGAGCTCTGGGGCCAACGTCCTGACTTTC
many	TRBV19	-	TRBJ2-7	CASSDPAYEQYF	TGTGCCAGTAGCGATCCTGCCTACGAGCAGTACTTC
-	TRBV3-1	-	TRBJ2-1	CASSPWGRQAYNEQFF	TGTGCCAGCAGTCCTTGGGGGCGACAAGCCTACAATGAGCAGTTCTTC
few	TRBV5-1	-	TRBJ1-1	CASSLEGPAFF	TGCGCCAGCAGCTTGGAGGGGCCGGCTTTCTTT
few	TRBV6-1	TRBD1	TRBJ1-2	CASSRGQGGGYTF	TGTGCCAGCAGTCGGGGACAGGGCGGTGGCTACACCTTC
-	TRBV2	-	TRBJ2-7	CASSGTAPYF	TGTGCCAGCAGTGGGACCGCCCCTTACTTC
few	TRBV5-1	-	TRBJ2-3	CASAHEAEAADTQYF	TGCGCCAGCGCCCACGAAGCGGAGGCAGCAGATACGCAGTATTTT
-	TRBV20-1	-	TRBJ2-3	CSARAPRKADTQYF	TGCAGTGCTAGGGCCCCACGGAAAGCGGATACGCAGTATTTT
many	TRBV30	-	TRBJ2-7	CAWRGLASYEQYF	TGTGCCTGGAGGGGACTGGCGTCCTACGAGCAGTACTTC
many	TRBV14	TRBD1	TRBJ2-1	CASSQTGGWYNEQFF	TGTGCCAGCAGCCAAACAGGGGGCTGGTACAATGAGCAGTTCTTC
few	TRBV30	-	TRBJ2-7	CAWSAPRLVVHEQYF	TGTGCCTGGAGTGCCCCTAGACTAGTAGTTCACGAGCAGTACTTC
many	TRBV15	TRBD1	TRBJ2-7	CATSKRTGNTHEQYF	TGTGCCACCAGCAAAAGGACAGGGAACACCCACGAGCAGTACTTC
-	TRBV4-1	TRBD1	TRBJ1-2	CASSPRQGASYGYTF	TGCGCCAGCAGCCCGAGACAGGGGGCGAGCTATGGCTACACCTTC
few	TRBV7-9	TRBD2	TRBJ2-1	CASSPQSGGSAHEQFF	TGTGCCAGCAGCCCACAGAGCGGGGGTTCGGCCCATGAGCAGTTCTTC
-	TRBV4-1	TRBD2	TRBJ2-1	CASSQTRTSGSVNEQFF	TGCGCCAGCAGCCAGACCCGGACTAGCGGGAGTGTAAATGAGCAGTTCTTC
few	TRBV5-1	-	TRBJ1-1	CASSLGVGGWGSVNTEAFF	TGCGCCAGCAGCTTGGGAGTTGGGGGGTGGGGATCGGTGAACACTGAAGCTTTCTTT
many	TRBV6-2/TRBV6-3	-	TRBJ2-1	CASSYQSDYNEQFF	TGTGCCAGCAGTTACCAATCGGACTATAATGAGCAGTTCTTC